A selection of T cell receptor beta chains follows, all from one sample in a study of T cell repertoires in cytomegalovirus infection. TCRdb processed the reads anew with MiXCR; each CDR3 protein has one entry. This table holds about 180,000 distinct CDR3 sequences, approximately 15% found once. Sequenced: PBMCs. The receptors originated from a human donor in good health (CMV status not recorded). Some clones in this sample may be carry-over from other donors' samples. CDR3s include the opening cysteine and the closing phenylalanine or tryptophan. Fields, in order: J gene, V gene, D gene, clone size, CDR3 DNA, CDR3 protein. D genes are given only for firm matches. Rows may omit the clone size; those that give it use once, few, many or a size class.

TRBJ1-1 TRBV28 . many TGTGCCAGCAGGTTACCCGGACAGTGGTCTGAAGCTTTCTTT CASRLPGQWSEAFF
TRBJ2-7 TRBV7-9 . once TGTGCCAGCAGCTTAAAGCTGGGGAGTGGCACCTACGAGCAGTACTTC CASSLKLGSGTYEQYF
TRBJ2-1 TRBV6-2/TRBV6-3 TRBD2 few TGTGCCAGCAGTTCCATAGCGGGAGGGCCCTATGAGCAGTTCTTC CASSSIAGGPYEQFF
TRBJ2-2 TRBV7-3 . . TGTGCCAGCAGCTTTAATTCGGAAAGGGCGTCGTCCGGGGAGCTGTTTTTT CASSFNSERASSGELFF
TRBJ2-7 TRBV30 TRBD1 . TGTGCCTGGAGTGCGATCGGCAGGGGGTCGTACGAGCAGTACTTC CAWSAIGRGSYEQYF
TRBJ2-4 TRBV6-4 . few TGTGCCAGCAGTTTAGGGTTGGGGAACATTCAGTACTTC CASSLGLGNIQYF
TRBJ1-5 TRBV12-3/TRBV12-4 TRBD1 . TGTGCCAGCGGACCTGGACAGGGGGCAGGTCAGCCCCAGCATTTT CASGPGQGAGQPQHF
TRBJ1-2 TRBV11-2 TRBD1 . TGTGCCAGCAGCTCAATCCGGACAGGGGGAAGGGGCTACACCTTC CASSSIRTGGRGYTF
TRBJ1-4 TRBV9 . . TGTGCCAGCAGCCTACAGGGAACAACTAATGAAAAACTGTTTTTT CASSLQGTTNEKLFF
TRBJ2-1 TRBV7-6 . . TGTGACAGCAGCTTAGCGGGGTCGACAGGGTTCAATGAGCAGTTCTTC CDSSLAGSTGFNEQFF